This T cell receptor beta chain derives from a study of control samples from healthy donors and cancer patients (dated by TCRdb to 2019 to 2021). This clone was seen only a few times. The specificity of this receptor is unknown. No much larger clone is present one base from it, and per-base qualities are unavailable. Library prep was done by the immunoSEQ multiplex PCR assay. TCRdb mirrors the immuneACCESS table, restricted to in-frame sequences. Some clones are absent from its copies; in checked studies, under half trace to an unresolved V gene, and the reason for the others is unknown. The sample includes about 81,000 clones, with 90% to 95% observed a single time. The ten biggest clones cover approximately 4.8% of the sample. From the cysteine through the phenylalanine, the CDR3 covers 13 amino acids. Solely the CDR3 DNA is kept, with 39 bases framed from the first base. In the germline V gene (reference sequence), CDR1 corresponds to MNHEY and CDR2 to SMNVEV. V was cut back by 2 bases and J by 6 bases, leaving a gap of 11 bases between them.

Sequences were obtained from blood. The V and J genes are TRBV27 and TRBJ2-7; confidence is insufficient to name the D gene. This TCR was sampled from a woman aged 18-35 years in good health. The CDR3 sequence is CASSLRLSAEQYF. Here is the DNA: TGTGCCAGCAGTTTACGGTTATCGGCCGAGCAGTACTTC.